This TCR beta chain was identified during a study of identical twins (dated by TCRdb to the mid-2010s). Regarding the study in general: TCR alpha and beta repertoires from monozygotic twins, unrelated adults of various ages and cord blood were deep-sequenced to test whether fetal clonotypes persist. Replicate twin experiments were performed at different times using different library preparation protocols to rule out contamination. The paper as a whole reports these results and caveats: In monozygotic twins, recombination models systematically underestimated out-of-frame TCR alpha sharing, but the models matched the sharing seen between unrelated individuals. Compared with coincidental sharing between unrelated individuals, out-of-frame TCR alpha sequences shared between twins showed an excess of sequences with low generation probability. Zero-insertion analyses could be partly confounded by invariant T cells such as MAIT and iNKT, although diverse VJ usage argued against such confounding for most clonotypes. Fewer insertions were carried by abundant cord blood beta clonotypes; a weaker similar trend was observed in young adult naive repertoires, while no such trend was observed in memory repertoires. Because the same donors could not be followed over many years, the conclusions relied on cross-sectional statistical analysis. Excess twin sharing in beta out-of-frame sequences was weaker because fewer shared sequences lowered the signal-to-noise ratio.

With respect to this clonotype: There is no known antigen for this receptor. No much larger clone exists at a distance of one base, and base qualities are not known.

Library generation was performed with 5' RACE. The sample was run on an Illumina HiSeq 2000. A universal primer binding site was added through template switching, and the final cDNA carried a unique molecular identifier so that TCR cDNA molecules could be counted accurately. Specific primers in the conserved constant-segment region were used to synthesize first-strand cDNA for the TCR alpha and beta chains. Each cDNA library was double barcoded, with a SMART-Mk sample barcode plus Illumina barcodes, to control for contamination. Two successive PCR steps introduced TruSeq adapter sequences along with Illumina sample barcodes. The TCR alpha and beta cDNA libraries were sequenced on the Illumina HiSeq platform using custom primers. On the authors' methods: MiGEC was used to process raw reads and extract unique molecular identifiers, and MiXCR was used to find CDR3 positions. For each individual, recombination models were inferred using an EM algorithm with the repgenHMM and IGoR tools. Shared clonotypes were analyzed with the tcR package in R, and sharing was normalized by the product of cloneset sizes. Out-of-frame nonproductive sequences were analyzed to study raw recombination free of thymic and clonal selection effects. TCRdb trimmed the raw reads at Q25, called clones with MiXCR and kept productive beta chains. Every entry covers one CDR3 protein and lists the most common genes and DNA from its rows. For this entry, the V and J calls and clone size follow TCRdb and not the study's own pipeline. For this sample there are hundreds of thousands of distinct CDR3 sequences; around 6% appear just once. The ten top clones hold about 1.8% of the sample.

Only healthy Caucasian donors were included. Three unrelated non-twin adults were also sequenced: a male aged 18 to 30, a male aged 50 to 59 and a female aged 50 to 59. Miltenyi CD45RO+ enrichment and human naive T-cell isolation kits were used to isolate memory (CD45RO+) and naive T cells from PBMC. From V the trimming removes 7 bases and from J it removes 3 bases, while the gene matches leave 11 bases of the junction unaccounted for. The CDR3 covers 17 residues, taking in both the cysteine and the phenylalanine. Just CDR3 DNA is preserved here, 51 bases in frame from base 1. From the germline V gene (reference sequence), CDR1 is SEHNR and CDR2 is FQNEAQ.

Sequencing used naive T cells sorted from blood. The sample's cell subset or site label, decoded: cells isolated with a human naive T-cell isolation kit. This sequence originates from a man in his late teens or twenties in good health. The V and J genes are TRBV7-9 and TRBJ2-1; 11 bases in between match TRBD1. The CDR3: CASILLDRGRVYNEQFF. Read as DNA, the sequence is TGTGCCAGCATCCTGCTGGACAGGGGGCGCGTCTACAATGAGCAGTTCTTC.